This T cell receptor (beta chain) was found in a study of regulatory T cells in long-lasting Graves disease. General study findings and limits: Authors noted too few samples as a limitation.

CDR3-region Arm-PCR and iRepertoire HTBI primers produced the TCR beta libraries. Using its own MiXCR run on the multiplex PCR reads, TCRdb lists one record per CDR3 protein. The data contain roughly 560,000 distinct CDR3 sequences, roughly 15% of them seen just once; the ten biggest clones take up 20% to 25%. This clonotype has only a few counts. Its cognate antigen is unknown. Time point in this sample: newly diagnosed GD, antithyroid drugs for less than 3 months. Making the TCR library involved RNA that had been extracted from PBMCs. The CDR3 loop spans 14 amino acids. The germline CDR1 and CDR2 sequences are MNHEY and SMNVEV (reference sequence). V dropped 3 bases and J dropped 6 bases, with 11 bases sitting between them. This sample also belongs to another study, concerning T cells in Graves' hyperthyroidism and ophthalmopathy.

The source of this sequence is a woman aged 40 to 65 with Graves disease. Sample: peripheral blood mononuclear cells (PBMCs), taken at new diagnosis, from a patient treated with antithyroid drugs. V is TRBV27 and J is TRBJ1-4; D might be TRBD1 (5 bases). For the CDR3, the DNA is TGTGCCAGCAGTTTTACCAGGGTGGATGAAAAACTGTTTTTT. Translating it yields CASSFTRVDEKLFF.